These T cell receptor beta chains were read from a single sample in a study of blood T cell repertoires in COVID-19. Clones were sequenced by immunoSEQ multiplex PCR, and TCRdb holds only the in-frame ones, with some missing. The sample lists more than 150,000 clones, 80% to 90% seen once, with 12% in the top ten. The material sequenced was peripheral blood. The receptors were sampled from a woman at least 80 years old with COVID-19, enrolled during active disease. Both conserved end residues are part of each CDR3. The D gene is left open where the match is weak. Expanded clones are given a class, and other clones once, few, many or no size at all.

j_call v_call clone_size d_call cdr3_nt cdr3_aa
TRBJ2-1 TRBV29-1 . TRBD1 TGCAGCGTTACGTTCTCCGGGACAGGGCTCAATGAGCAGTTCTTC CSVTFSGTGLNEQFF
TRBJ2-5 TRBV3-1/TRBV3-2 . TRBD2 TGTGCCAGCAGCCTAGGACTAGCGGGGGGGATTGTCGGCGAGACCCAGTACTTC CASSLGLAGGIVGETQYF
TRBJ1-1 TRBV28 few . TGTGCCAGCAGGGACCCACAGGGAATAACAGAGAACACTGAAGCTTTCTTT CASRDPQGITENTEAFF
TRBJ1-6 TRBV15 . . TGTGCCACCAGCAGCACTAGGGGGAGGGATTCACCCCTCCACTTT CATSSTRGRDSPLHF
TRBJ2-7 TRBV7-8 once . TGTGCCAGCAGCTTCTATCGGGGGAACGGATACGAGCAGTACTTC CASSFYRGNGYEQYF
TRBJ2-1 TRBV4-3 once . TGCGCCAGCAGCCACCGGGTCAGAGGGAGTGAGCAGTTCTTC CASSHRVRGSEQFF
TRBJ2-5 TRBV23-1 . TRBD1 TGCGCCAGCAGTCAATTCGGGGCCGGGACAGAAGAGACCCAGTACTTC CASSQFGAGTEETQYF
TRBJ2-5 TRBV6-2/TRBV6-3 once TRBD2 TGTGCCAGCAGTCTCCTAGCGGGGGGAGCGGAGACCCAGTACTTC CASSLLAGGAETQYF
TRBJ1-1 TRBV5-4 . TRBD1 TGTGCCAGCAGCTTGGATTGGACAGGGAGGACTGAAGCTTTCTTT CASSLDWTGRTEAFF
TRBJ1-2 TRBV19 . . TGTGCCAGTAGGCGGAGTCAACGGGAAGGCTATGGCTACACCTTC CASRRSQREGYGYTF
TRBJ2-3 TRBV2 . TRBD1 TGTGCCAGCAGTGAACAGGGGGCCACAGATACGCAGTATTTT CASSEQGATDTQYF
TRBJ1-5 TRBV11-1 . TRBD1 TGTGCCAGCAGCTTAGCCGACAGGGACGGGGTGACGCTCAATCAGCCCCAGCATTTT CASSLADRDGVTLNQPQHF
TRBJ1-1 TRBV18 . . TGTGCCAGCTCAGCGGGGGGCCAGATCACTGAAGCTTTCTTT CASSAGGQITEAFF
TRBJ1-2 TRBV9 . TRBD1 TGTGCCAGCAGCGACCGGAAGGACAGGGCCTTTATCCCTTCCTTC CASSDRKDRAFIPSF
TRBJ2-3 TRBV7-9 . TRBD1 TGTGCCAGCAGCCGAGGGACAGACACGCAGTATTTT CASSRGTDTQYF
TRBJ2-1 TRBV4-1 . TRBD1 TGCGCCAGCAGCCAAGATGACAGGGGCGGCTACAATGAGCAGTTCTTC CASSQDDRGGYNEQFF
TRBJ2-7 TRBV7-9 . TRBD1 TGTGCCAGCAGCCCCCGACCAGGGGACAGGGGATCCTACGAGCAGTACTTC CASSPRPGDRGSYEQYF
TRBJ1-1 TRBV15 . . TGTGCCACCAGCAGAGAACAAGGCCAGGCTCAAGCTTTCTTT CATSREQGQAQAFF